One and the same sample provided the 26 T cell receptor beta chains below, sequenced in a study of blood T cell repertoires in COVID-19. The table came from immunoSEQ multiplex PCR; TCRdb's copy has only in-frame clones and leaves some out. The table includes 160,000 or so clones, 85% to 95% detected once. Material for sequencing was peripheral blood. The receptor set was obtained from a woman aged 55-70 years with COVID-19, enrolled during active disease.

The gene calls are TRBV5-4 and TRBJ1-6; D is perhaps TRBD1 (5 bases). CDR3 length: 16 residues. V shed 5 bases and J shed 6 bases, with 18 bases lying between them. Germline V gene lookup returns CDR1 SGHNT and CDR2 YYREEE (reference sequence). Written as DNA, the CDR3 is TGTGCCAGCAGGGCTGAAAGGGGTTCGGGTAATTCACCCCTCCACTTT. Its protein product is CASRAERGSGNSPLHF.

In regard to this clone: Other DNA sequences in this specimen translate into the identical CDR3. This chain connects TRBV4-3 to TRBJ1-6; perhaps TRBD1 as D (5 bases). V was pared by 3 bases and J by 10 bases, with 13 bases between. Germline values: CDR1 LGHNA, CDR2 YSLEER. The CDR3 loop spans 14 amino acids. CDR3 sequence (DNA): TGCGCCAGCAGCCAGGTCGGGGGGGAGTCACCCCTCCACTTT. It is translated as CASSQVGGESPLHF.

CDR3 nucleotides: TGTGCCAGTAGTATAGCCATTGGGGGCCCGGGACAGGGAAACGAGCAGTACTTC. The encoded protein is CASSIAIGGPGQGNEQYF. The J gene is TRBJ2-7, the V gene TRBV19, with 9 bases aligning to TRBD1. Losses at the gene ends were 1 base for V and 5 bases for J; bases not matched to a gene: 15. There are 18 residues in the CDR3. Looked up from germline, CDR1 is LNHDA and CDR2 is SQIVND (reference sequence).

This rearrangement joins TRBV7-2 to TRBJ2-7, with 10 bases identical to TRBD2. Germline assignment: CDR1 SGHTA and CDR2 FQGNSA. This CDR3 is built from 16 residues. V shed 0 bases, J shed 1 base, and the junction held 3 bases outside the gene matches. In DNA form, the CDR3 reads TGTGCCAGCAGCTTAGCTAGCGGGGGGATGTCCTACGAGCAGTACTTC. As protein: CASSLASGGMSYEQYF. The whole variable domain, remainder taken from reference TRBV7-2 and TRBJ2-7, is GAGVSQSPSNKVTEKGKDVELRCDPISGHTALYWYRQSLGQGLEFLIYFQGNSAPDKSGLPSDRFSAERTGGSVSTLTIQRTQQEDSAVYLCASSLASGGMSYEQYFGPGTRLTVT.

This clone occurred once. The chain joins TRBV29-1 to TRBJ1-4; D gene uncertain. V was clipped by 0 bases and J by 7 bases, with 6 bases between them. This CDR3 is built from 12 residues. Germline CDR1 and CDR2: SQVTM and ANQGSEA. The CDR3: CSVEDRGEKLFF. The CDR3 DNA reads as TGCAGCGTTGAAGATCGGGGTGAAAAACTGTTTTTT. Using reference TRBV29-1 and TRBJ1-4 for the parts outside the CDR3, the full variable domain is SAVISQKPSRDICQRGTSLTIQCQVDSQVTMMFWYRQQPGQSLTLIATANQGSEATYESGFVIDKFPISRPNLTFSTLTVSNMSPEDSSIYLCSVEDRGEKLFFGSGTQLSVL.

This chain's CDR3 is CASSQDLAGNREQYF. CDR3 bases: TGTGCCAGCAGCCAAGATCTAGCGGGGAATCGTGAGCAGTACTTC. V and J are TRBV3-1 (or the pseudogene TRBV3-2) and TRBJ2-7; TRBD2 aligns across 9 bases. This CDR3 has 15 residues. The V segment lost 0 bases and the J segment 7 bases; nucleotides outside the gene matches: 7. CDR1 and CDR2 from the germline V gene are LGHDT and YNNKEL (reference sequence).

This chain connects TRBV7-8 to TRBJ2-7, with 13 bases fitting TRBD2. The germline gives CDR1 SGHVS, CDR2 FQNEAQ. The CDR3 sequence is 15 residues long. Losses at the gene ends were 5 bases for V and 3 bases for J; bases not matched to a gene: 4. The CDR3 here is CASSPTSGGVYEQYF. The CDR3 nucleotides read TGTGCCAGCAGCCCAACTAGCGGGGGGGTCTACGAGCAGTACTTC.

The rearrangement uses TRBV14 and TRBJ2-7, with D uncertain. From germline, CDR1 is SGHDN and CDR2 FVKESK. V lost 2 bases to trimming and J lost 3 bases, with 11 bases between them. CDR3 length: 14 amino acids. The CDR3 nucleotides read TGTGCCAGCAGCCAAACCGGTCCCTTCTACGAGCAGTACTTC. It translates to CASSQTGPFYEQYF.

The rearrangement uses TRBV3-1 (or the pseudogene TRBV3-2) and TRBJ1-1; D is undetermined. V gave up 0 bases and J gave up 8 bases, with 16 bases separating them. The CDR3 extends over 15 amino acids. From germline, CDR1 is LGHDT and CDR2 YNNKEL (reference sequence). This chain's CDR3 is CASSQDYHRAPEAFF. Written as DNA, the CDR3 is TGTGCCAGCAGCCAAGATTACCACAGAGCACCCGAAGCTTTCTTT.

The chain couples TRBV19 to TRBJ1-2; D is ambiguous. Germline V gene lookup returns CDR1 LNHDA and CDR2 SQIVND (reference sequence). This CDR3 spans 13 amino acids. V was shortened by 6 bases and J by 4 bases, with 12 bases between the two germline ends. CDR3: CASRFTDFYGYTF. Written as DNA, the CDR3 is TGTGCCAGTAGGTTTACGGACTTCTATGGCTACACCTTC.

The chain couples TRBV19 to TRBJ1-2, with D maybe TRBD1 (5 bases). Per germline, CDR1 LNHDA and CDR2 SQIVND (reference sequence). V dropped 4 bases and J dropped 2 bases, with 17 bases sitting between them. The CDR3 is 16 residues long. This CDR3 reads CASSSLGAEWNYGYTF. The CDR3 nucleotides read TGTGCCAGTAGTAGCTTAGGGGCGGAGTGGAACTATGGCTACACCTTC.

This chain uses TRBV7-8 with TRBJ2-1; perhaps TRBD2 as D (5 bases). V was clipped by 5 bases and J by 8 bases, with 28 bases between them. The V gene's germline CDR1 is SGHVS and CDR2 FQNEAQ. The length of the CDR3 is 18 residues. The DNA for the CDR3 is TGTGCCAGCAGCCGTCCCGGTAGACGGACCTCCCCGAGGGATGAGCAGTTCTTC. Amino acid sequence: CASSRPGRRTSPRDEQFF.

Comment on this clone: In the same sample, other DNA sequences code for this CDR3. This chain links TRBV18 with TRBJ2-1; TRBD1 agrees at 7 bases. Germline CDR1 reads KGHSH; CDR2 reads LQKENI. The CDR3 runs 14 residues. The V segment lost 3 bases and the J segment 1 base; nucleotides outside the gene matches: 0. The CDR3 coding sequence is TGTGCCAGCTCACCGACAGGGTCCTACAATGAGCAGTTCTTC. This codes for CASSPTGSYNEQFF.

This rearrangement joins TRBV7-3 to TRBJ2-3; 14 bases are a match to TRBD2. The CDR3 spans 17 residues. Germline V lookup: CDR1 SGHTA, CDR2 FQGTGA. V lost 5 bases, J lost 6 bases, and 10 bases stayed unmatched. Here the CDR3 DNA reads TGTGCCAGCAGCCGCGGACTAGCGGGGGGTCGAGGGGATACGCAGTATTTT. The encoded protein is CASSRGLAGGRGDTQYF.

The CDR3 spells CASSQAGHFTEAFF. CDR3 sequence (DNA): TGTGCCAGCAGCCAAGCCGGACACTTCACTGAAGCTTTCTTT. The chain links TRBV4-2 to TRBJ1-1; D is perhaps TRBD1 (5 bases). Germline loops: CDR1 LGHNA, CDR2 YNFKEQ. V was pared by 1 base and J by 4 bases, with 10 bases between. This CDR3 has 14 residues.

The chain uses TRBV7-9 and TRBJ1-1; D possibly corresponds to TRBD1 (5 bases). The V gene's germline CDR1 is SEHNR and CDR2 FQNEAQ (reference sequence). This CDR3 comprises 16 residues. V shed 3 bases and J shed 1 base, with 15 bases lying between them. The CDR3 nucleotides are TGTGCCAGCAGCTTCCCAGCCGGAGACAGGAACACTGAAGCTTTCTTT. Translating it yields CASSFPAGDRNTEAFF. Full variable domain (remainder filled in from reference TRBV7-9 and TRBJ1-1): DTGVSQNPRHKITKRGQNVTFRCDPISEHNRLYWYRQTLGQGPEFLTYFQNEAQLEKSRLLSDRFSAERPKGSFSTLEIQRTEQGDSAMYLCASSFPAGDRNTEAFFGQGTRLTVV.

This chain connects TRBV9 to TRBJ2-3; 11 bases agree with TRBD1. With V trimmed by 4 bases and J by 3 bases, 7 bases remained unmatched. This CDR3 is 16 amino acids long. Germline CDR1 is SGDLS and CDR2 is YYNGEE. CDR3 residues: CASSPGQGAATDTQYF. The CDR3 DNA reads as TGTGCCAGCAGCCCAGGACAGGGGGCCGCTACAGATACGCAGTATTTT. The full variable domain, in which reference TRBV9 and TRBJ2-3 provide the parts outside the CDR3, is DSGVTQTPKHLITATGQRVTLRCSPRSGDLSVYWYQQSLDQGLQFLIQYYNGEERAKGNILERFSAQQFPDLHSELNLSSLELGDSALYFCASSPGQGAATDTQYFGPGTRLTVL.

The chain is built from TRBV12-3 or TRBV12-4 and TRBJ2-5; D is ambiguous. The V end was cut by 7 bases, the J end by 4 bases, with 13 bases between. This CDR3 has 13 residues. CDR3 protein: CASTVVGTETQYF. CDR3 coding DNA: TGTGCCAGCACTGTGGTCGGTACAGAGACCCAGTACTTC.

The chain combines TRBV9 with TRBJ1-2; TRBD1 agrees at 8 bases. Looked up from germline, CDR1 is SGDLS and CDR2 is YYNGEE. The CDR3 totals 13 residues. The V segment lost 4 bases and the J segment 6 bases; nucleotides outside the gene matches: 5. The CDR3 sequence is CASSPVQGDGYTF. As DNA, the CDR3 is TGTGCCAGCAGCCCGGTACAGGGGGATGGCTACACCTTC.

The chain joins TRBV9 to TRBJ1-1; 7 bases align to TRBD1. The germline V gene encodes CDR1 SGDLS and CDR2 YYNGEE. The V gene end was trimmed by 3 bases and the J gene end by 6 bases; junction bases not matched to a gene: 8. The CDR3 consists of 14 residues. The CDR3 protein is CASSAIMTGSEAFF. DNA of the CDR3: TGTGCCAGCAGCGCAATAATGACAGGGTCTGAAGCTTTCTTT.

The rearrangement links TRBV19 to TRBJ1-2; a weak D match, TRBD1 (5 bases). Looked up from germline, CDR1 is LNHDA and CDR2 is SQIVND (reference sequence). V was pared by 0 bases and J by 5 bases, with 13 bases between. The CDR3 is made up of 15 amino acids. The CDR3 sequence: CASSIDWGVRYGYTF. CDR3 in DNA: TGTGCCAGTAGTATAGATTGGGGGGTGAGGTATGGCTACACCTTC.

This chain joins TRBV6-4 and TRBJ1-5; a weak D match, TRBD1 (5 bases). Trimming pared 4 bases from V and 1 base from J, leaving 14 bases between. The CDR3 runs to 16 residues. CDR1 MRHNA and CDR2 SNTAGT come from the germline V gene. In DNA, the CDR3 is TGTGCCAGCAGTGCCCGCGGGGGGGACAGCAATCAGCCCCAGCATTTT. Translation gives CASSARGGDSNQPQHF.

The V gene is TRBV9, the J gene TRBJ2-5; 13 bases are a match to TRBD2. The CDR3 extends over 16 amino acids. The V gene end was trimmed by 3 bases and the J gene end by 2 bases; junction bases not matched to a gene: 4. Germline assignment: CDR1 SGDLS and CDR2 YYNGEE. The CDR3 protein is CASSGTSGGLQETQYF. The CDR3 coding sequence is TGTGCCAGCAGCGGGACTAGCGGGGGCCTTCAAGAGACCCAGTACTTC.

The genes are TRBV28 and TRBJ1-2; 7 bases agree with TRBD1. CDR3 size: 15 residues. V lost 7 bases, J lost 8 bases, and 16 bases stayed unmatched. Germline V gene data show CDR1 as MDHEN and CDR2 as SYDVKM. CDR3 protein: CASTPGGQISGGYTF. DNA for the CDR3: TGTGCCAGCACCCCCGGGGGACAGATTAGTGGAGGCTACACCTTC.

The chain employs TRBV27 and TRBJ2-7; 7 bases line up with TRBD1. The length of the CDR3 is 15 residues. In germline, CDR1 is MNHEY, CDR2 SMNVEV (reference sequence). V shed 0 bases, J shed 6 bases, and the junction held 8 bases outside the gene matches. CDR3 residues: CASSLSTGTDGEQYF. As DNA, the CDR3 is TGTGCCAGCAGTTTATCGACCGGGACAGACGGCGAGCAGTACTTC.

V usage is TRBV2 and J usage is TRBJ2-7, with unresolved D. Trimming shortened V by 7 bases and J by 6 bases, and 16 bases separated the two germline ends. The CDR3 totals 13 residues. Germline V lookup: CDR1 SNHLY, CDR2 FYNNEI. The CDR3 sequence: CASIGTHLFEQYF. In nucleotides, the CDR3 is TGTGCCAGCATTGGCACCCACCTTTTCGAGCAGTACTTC.